Shown below are 20 T cell receptor beta chains from a single sample sequenced in a study of blood T cell repertoires in COVID-19. Sequenced by immunoSEQ multiplex PCR; TCRdb stores in-frame clones only, minus some. In the table there are fewer than 200,000 clones, 75% to 80% of which are singletons. Sequencing was performed on peripheral blood. These receptors came from a woman aged 70-85 years with acute or convalescent COVID-19.

This chain links TRBV7-6 with TRBJ2-2; 7 bases align to TRBD1. V shed 4 bases, J shed 5 bases, and the junction held 7 bases outside the gene matches. The V gene's germline CDR1 is SGHVS and CDR2 FNYEAQ. The CDR3 covers 15 residues. The CDR3 DNA reads TGTGCCAGCAGCTCGAACAGGGGTGGGACCGGGGAGCTGTTTTTT. Its translation: CASSSNRGGTGELFF.

V gene TRBV13 combines with J gene TRBJ2-3; TRBD1 aligns across 7 bases. With 7 bases clipped from V and 10 bases from J, the junction kept 14 bases outside the gene matches. This CDR3 has 14 amino acids. The germline V gene has CDR1 PRHDT and CDR2 FYEKMQ (reference sequence). The CDR3 DNA is TGTGCCAGCACTCCCCCCCAGGGGGAAGCGGCGCAGTATTTT. This sequence encodes CASTPPQGEAAQYF.

This sequence joins TRBV5-1 and TRBJ2-3, with D perhaps matching TRBD2 (6 bases). V gave up 4 bases and J gave up 5 bases, with 11 bases separating them. The CDR3 runs to 13 residues. Germline V gene data show CDR1 as SGHRS and CDR2 as YFSETQ. CDR3 amino acids: CASSRDSQDTQYF. Here the CDR3 DNA reads TGCGCCAGCAGCCGGGACTCCCAAGATACGCAGTATTTT.

In DNA form, the CDR3 reads TGCGCCAGCAGCCTGGGACAGGGCTATAGCAATCAGCCCCAGCATTTT. As protein: CASSLGQGYSNQPQHF. This chain joins TRBV4-1 and TRBJ1-5; 9 bases are shared with TRBD1. J was trimmed by 0 bases and V by 4 bases; bases with no gene match: 4. Looked up from germline, CDR1 is MGHRA and CDR2 is YSYEKL. The CDR3 has 16 amino acids.

As regards this clone: Other DNA sequences in this specimen translate into the identical CDR3. The V call is TRBV29-1, the J call TRBJ2-3; TRBD2 agrees at 13 bases. The ends lost 6 bases at V and 6 bases at J; junction bases unmatched: 3. This CDR3 is 13 amino acids long. CDR1 and CDR2 (germline): SQVTM, ANQGSEA. In DNA form, the CDR3 reads TGCAGCGTGCGGACTAGCGGGAGCGATACGCAGTATTTT. Protein sequence: CSVRTSGSDTQYF.

This clone was observed a handful of times. V usage is TRBV27 and J usage is TRBJ1-6; unclear D gene. Trimming shortened V by 6 bases and J by 5 bases, and 14 bases separated the two germline ends. Germline CDR1 is MNHEY and CDR2 is SMNVEV (reference sequence). The CDR3 length is 15 residues. The CDR3 sequence is CASRTVEIDNSPLHF. The CDR3, as DNA: TGTGCCAGCAGAACAGTTGAAATTGATAATTCACCCCTCCACTTT.

This chain uses TRBV18 with TRBJ2-6; the D is unclear. Trimming pared 2 bases from V and 0 bases from J, leaving 8 bases between. From germline, CDR1 is KGHSH and CDR2 LQKENI. The CDR3 length is 16 residues. The DNA for the CDR3 is TGTGCCAGCTCACCAGGAGTAAGCTCTGGGGCCAACGTCCTGACTTTC. It specifies CASSPGVSSGANVLTF.

This chain joins TRBV20-1 and TRBJ1-6; D possibly corresponds to TRBD1 (5 bases). The germline V and J ends were trimmed by 8 bases and 14 bases, with 13 bases remaining between them. Germline CDR1 DFQATT, CDR2 SNEGSKA (reference sequence). The CDR3 is made up of 10 amino acids. The CDR3: CSTSLGALHF. In nucleotides, the CDR3 is TGCAGTACTTCCTTAGGGGCCCTCCACTTT.

The CDR3 here is CASSFLAGGIYEQYF. The CDR3 DNA sequence: TGTGCCAGCAGCTTTCTAGCGGGAGGTATTTACGAGCAGTACTTC. The chain employs TRBV5-5 and TRBJ2-7, with TRBD2 identical over 11 bases. Germline CDR1 SGHKS, CDR2 YYEKEE (reference sequence). The trim removed 2 bases at V and 4 bases at J, leaving 5 bases unmatched. CDR3 size: 15 residues.

This chain joins TRBV7-8 and TRBJ2-5; D is perhaps TRBD1 (5 bases). V was trimmed by 3 bases and J by 2 bases, leaving 10 bases between them. The V gene's germline CDR1 is SGHVS and CDR2 FQNEAQ. The CDR3 has 14 residues. The DNA for the CDR3 is TGTGCCAGCAGCTTCGACAGTTATCAAGAGACCCAGTACTTC. This sequence encodes CASSFDSYQETQYF. The variable domain in full, completed from reference TRBV7-8 and TRBJ2-5, reads GAGVSQSPRYKVAKRGQDVALRCDPISGHVSLFWYQQALGQGPEFLTYFQNEAQLDKSGLPSDRFFAERPEGSVSTLKIQRTQQEDSAVYLCASSFDSYQETQYFGPGTRLLVL.

The rearrangement joins TRBV10-3 to TRBJ2-1; D is undetermined. The germline V gene encodes CDR1 ENHRY and CDR2 SYGVKD. The CDR3 loop spans 12 amino acids. V was cut by 4 bases and J by 9 bases, with 10 bases left in between. CDR3 protein: CAISAEAGEQFF. Here the CDR3 DNA reads TGTGCCATCAGTGCGGAAGCAGGTGAGCAGTTCTTC.

This chain connects TRBV4-1 to TRBJ1-1; D is uncertain. This CDR3 contains 15 residues. From germline, CDR1 is MGHRA and CDR2 YSYEKL. With 1 base removed from V and 2 bases from J, the gap between germline ends came to 11 bases. As DNA, the CDR3 is TGCGCCAGCAGCCAAGTTGCCACAAGTAACACTGAAGCTTTCTTT. Protein sequence: CASSQVATSNTEAFF.

The rearrangement joins TRBV3-1 (or the pseudogene TRBV3-2) to TRBJ2-3; 9 positions match TRBD2. Germline V gene data show CDR1 as LGHDT and CDR2 as YNNKEL (reference sequence). The CDR3 totals 17 residues. V was clipped by 1 base and J by 1 base; unmatched bases: 6. The DNA for the CDR3 is TGTGCCAGCAGCCAAGCTAGCGGGGCCACGGGCACAGATACGCAGTATTTT. Translating gives CASSQASGATGTDTQYF.

CDR3 in amino acids: CASSPGQGVYGYTF. The CDR3 nucleotides are TGCGCCAGCAGCCCCGGACAGGGAGTCTATGGCTACACCTTC. The J gene is TRBJ1-2, the V gene TRBV5-1; 8 bases map to TRBD1. This CDR3 is built from 14 residues. Germline CDR1 is SGHRS and CDR2 is YFSETQ. The V segment lost 4 bases and the J segment 4 bases; nucleotides outside the gene matches: 6. Looking up the rest from reference TRBV5-1 and TRBJ1-2 gives the full variable domain: KAGVTQTPRYLIKTRGQQVTLSCSPISGHRSVSWYQQTPGQGLQFLFEYFSETQRNKGNFPGRFSGRQFSNSRSEMNVSTLELGDSALYLCASSPGQGVYGYTFGSGTRLTVV.

The chain recombines TRBV29-1 with TRBJ1-2, with 7 bases matching TRBD1. This CDR3 is built from 14 residues. In germline, CDR1 is SQVTM, CDR2 ANQGSEA. V lost 1 base and J lost 5; bases outside the gene matches: 7. CDR3 in amino acids: CSVEGTGDLYGYTF. The DNA of the CDR3 is TGCAGCGTTGAAGGGACAGGCGACTTGTATGGCTACACCTTC.

The V and J genes are TRBV11-2 and TRBJ2-5; D perhaps matches TRBD1 (5 bases). From germline, CDR1 is SGHAT and CDR2 FQNNGV. The CDR3 length is 15 residues. V lost 0 bases to trimming and J lost 5 bases, with 13 bases between them. The CDR3 loop reads CASSLDGREGETQYF. CDR3 DNA sequence: TGTGCCAGCAGCTTAGATGGCAGGGAAGGGGAGACCCAGTACTTC.

The V call is TRBV7-9, the J call TRBJ1-6; D possibly corresponds to TRBD1 (6 bases). This CDR3 region has 15 residues. Germline CDR1 and CDR2: SEHNR and FQNEAQ (reference sequence). The V and J ends lost 5 bases and 8 bases respectively, with 16 bases between them. CDR3 in DNA: TGTGCCAGCAGCGGGGGACAACATATGGATTCACCCCTCCACTTT. Amino acids: CASSGGQHMDSPLHF.

The chain combines TRBV30 with TRBJ2-1; 8 positions agree with TRBD1. This CDR3 comprises 14 residues. Germline loops: CDR1 GTSNPN, CDR2 SVGIG (reference sequence). The CDR3 here is CAHTDRGLYSEQFF. CDR3 bases: TGTGCTCATACAGACAGGGGTCTTTATAGTGAGCAGTTCTTC.

This chain connects TRBV4-2 to TRBJ1-2; weak D call: TRBD1 (6 bases). The V end was cut by 2 bases, the J end by 8 bases, with 21 bases between. CDR3 length: 16 residues. Germline values: CDR1 LGHNA, CDR2 YNFKEQ. CDR3 sequence: CASSQLGEGGRGGYTF. The CDR3 nucleotides are TGTGCCAGCAGCCAACTAGGGGAGGGGGGGCGCGGCGGCTACACCTTC.

This chain uses TRBV2 with TRBJ1-1, with 11 bases aligning to TRBD1. CDR1 and CDR2 (germline): SNHLY, FYNNEI. Unmatched junction bases numbered 8, after V lost 6 bases and J lost 11 bases. The length of the CDR3 is 13 residues. The CDR3 region is CASSGQGAIPAFF. For the CDR3, the DNA is TGTGCCAGCAGCGGACAGGGGGCCATCCCGGCTTTCTTT.